Following are 9 T cell receptor beta chains from one sample sequenced in a study of identical twins. TCRdb processed the 5' RACE reads anew with MiXCR; each CDR3 protein has one entry. Of 200,000 to 250,000 distinct CDR3 sequences listed, 7.5% were seen once; the top ten hold under 7%. This same sample was also taken into another study, of yellow fever vaccine responses in identical twins.

Sequencing was done on a sample of CD8+ T cells sorted from blood. The receptors stem from a young woman in good health.

This clonotype was detected only a few times. For the CDR3, the DNA is TGTGCCAGCAGCCCCGGCCCATCAAATAATCAGCCCCAGCATTTT. Its translation is CASSPGPSNNQPQHF. The chain carries TRBV6-1 and TRBJ1-5; D gene ambiguous. The CDR3 has 15 amino acids. Looked up from germline, CDR1 is MNHNS and CDR2 is SASEGT. V gave up 6 bases and J gave up 4 bases, with 16 bases separating them.

The gene calls are TRBV25-1 and TRBJ2-7; maybe TRBD2 (5 bases). V lost 2 bases to trimming and J lost 3 bases, with 14 bases between them. From germline, CDR1 is MGHDK and CDR2 SYGVNS. This CDR3 region has 15 residues. CDR3 sequence reads: CASSEALTTNYEQYF. The CDR3 coding sequence is TGTGCCAGCAGTGAAGCATTGACTACAAACTACGAGCAGTACTTC.

The V and J genes are TRBV2 and TRBJ1-2, with 11 nucleotides matching TRBD1. The germline CDR1 and CDR2 sequences are SNHLY and FYNNEI. CDR3 length: 14 amino acids. V shed 0 bases, J shed 10 bases, and the junction held 4 bases outside the gene matches. CDR3 DNA: TGTGCCAGCAGTGAAGCGGGGACAGGGGGGGCCTACACCTTC. Protein: CASSEAGTGGAYTF.

This clonotype was detected ten times or more. This chain uses TRBV7-9 with TRBJ2-7, with D perhaps TRBD1 (6 bases). Trimming left V 5 bases short and J 3 bases short, with 17 bases between. CDR3 length: 15 amino acids. Germline loops: CDR1 SEHNR, CDR2 FQNEAQ (reference sequence). DNA of the CDR3: TGTGCCAGCAGCCCCTGGACAGTGAACCACTACGAGCAGTACTTC. This gives the protein CASSPWTVNHYEQYF. Variable domain in full (rest from reference TRBV7-9 and TRBJ2-7): DTGVSQNPRHKITKRGQNVTFRCDPISEHNRLYWYRQTLGQGPEFLTYFQNEAQLEKSRLLSDRFSAERPKGSFSTLEIQRTEQGDSAMYLCASSPWTVNHYEQYFGPGTRLTVT.

In its sample, this clonotype was seen a few times. The chain carries TRBV5-1 and TRBJ1-2, with TRBD1 as a possible D gene (5 bases). CDR1 is SGHRS and CDR2 is YFSETQ in the germline V gene. The CDR3 length is 15 residues. Trimming left V 2 bases short and J 0 bases short, with 11 bases between. CDR3 amino acids: CASSLSAGSNYGYTF. DNA for the CDR3: TGCGCCAGCAGCTTATCGGCAGGGTCTAACTATGGCTACACCTTC.

This sequence joins TRBV28 and TRBJ2-2, with 7 positions matching TRBD2. V shed 6 bases and J 4 bases; nucleotides not matched to a gene: 14. Germline lookup yields CDR1 MDHEN and CDR2 SYDVKM. The CDR3 is made up of 17 amino acids. CDR3 DNA sequence: TGTGCCAGCAGCCTCGAAACTTCTAGCGGTAGCACCGGGGAGCTGTTTTTT. Its protein is CASSLETSSGSTGELFF.

The V call is TRBV11-3, the J call TRBJ2-7; either TRBD1 or TRBD2 may fit D (5 bases each). CDR1 is SGHNT, CDR2 YENEEA, per germline. Trimming left V 5 bases short and J 5 bases short, with 19 bases between. This CDR3 comprises 15 residues. The CDR3 bases are TGTGCCAGCAGCGACCGGGACGGCGTGGTCCACGAGCAGTACTTC. It encodes CASSDRDGVVHEQYF.

V and J are TRBV11-2 and TRBJ1-1; D unresolved. The CDR3 has 14 residues. The ends were cut back, 6 bases at V and 0 bases at J, with 11 bases in the middle. Germline assignment: CDR1 SGHAT and CDR2 FQNNGV. As DNA, the CDR3 is TGTGCCAGCAGTACGGGTTCCATGAACACTGAAGCTTTCTTT. It codes for CASSTGSMNTEAFF.

This clonotype was seen repeatedly, ten times or more. This chain links TRBV12-3 or TRBV12-4 with TRBJ1-2; D unclear. The V gene lost 6 bases and the J gene lost 4 bases, with 18 bases spanning the gap. There are 15 residues in the CDR3. The CDR3 reads CASSQSGQFRYGYTF. CDR3 sequence (DNA): TGTGCCAGCAGCCAGTCCGGGCAGTTTCGCTATGGCTACACCTTC.